Following are 19 T cell receptor beta chains from one sample sequenced in a study of shared T cell receptors in the human thymus. The table came from immunoSEQ multiplex PCR; TCRdb's copy has only in-frame clones and leaves some out. The top ten clones hold less than 0.015% of a sample with hundreds of thousands of clones, approximately 80% of them seen once. The sample was also reused in another study, on human thymus T cells.

The specimen sequenced was thymocytes. Receptors were obtained from a boy less than two years old with a congenital heart defect.

CDR3: CASSVPEQGALSEQYF. The CDR3 DNA follows: TGCGCCAGCAGCGTACCCGAACAGGGGGCGCTTTCCGAGCAGTACTTC. The chain is built from TRBV5-1 and TRBJ2-7, with 9 bases aligning to TRBD1. The CDR3 totals 16 residues. Trimming took 4 bases from V and 6 from J; bases not matched to a gene: 14. Per the germline V gene, CDR1 is SGHRS and CDR2 is YFSETQ. The variable domain in full, with the rest retrieved from reference TRBV5-1 and TRBJ2-7, is KAGVTQTPRYLIKTRGQQVTLSCSPISGHRSVSWYQQTPGQGLQFLFEYFSETQRNKGNFPGRFSGRQFSNSRSEMNVSTLELGDSALYLCASSVPEQGALSEQYFGPGTRLTVT.

V and J are TRBV2 and TRBJ2-3; 12 bases map to TRBD2. CDR1 is SNHLY, CDR2 FYNNEI, per germline. The length of the CDR3 is 15 residues. V lost 6 bases and J lost 3; bases outside the gene matches: 4. The CDR3 DNA sequence: TGTGCCAGCAGGGGCGGGACTAGCGGGACAGATACGCAGTATTTT. Its translation: CASRGGTSGTDTQYF. The whole variable domain, filled in from reference TRBV2 and TRBJ2-3, reads EPEVTQTPSHQVTQMGQEVILRCVPISNHLYFYWYRQILGQKVEFLVSFYNNEISEKSEIFDDQFSVERPDGSNFTLKIRSTKLEDSAMYFCASRGGTSGTDTQYFGPGTRLTVL.

The V call is TRBV10-2, the J call TRBJ1-1; TRBD1 aligns across 10 bases. J was trimmed by 4 bases and V by 6 bases; bases with no gene match: 11. The CDR3 has 16 residues. The V gene's germline CDR1 is WSHSY and CDR2 SAAADI. The CDR3 DNA is TGCGCCAGCAGGGGAGCCGGGACAGGGGTACTCACTGAAGCTTTCTTT. Translation: CASRGAGTGVLTEAFF.

The chain links TRBV4-3 to TRBJ2-7; maybe TRBD2 (6 bases). The CDR3 covers 13 residues. Trimming took off 5 bases at V and 5 bases at J, with 13 bases between the two ends. Germline V lookup: CDR1 LGHNA, CDR2 YSLEER. Written as DNA, the CDR3 is TGCGCCAGCAGCTCCCGCAGGGAGGACGAGCAGTACTTC. Protein: CASSSRREDEQYF.

The chain uses TRBV30 and TRBJ2-2; TRBD2 matches 7 bases. There are 15 residues in the CDR3. Germline V lookup: CDR1 GTSNPN, CDR2 SVGIG (reference sequence). The V and J ends lost 7 bases and 3 bases, in that order; junction bases with no gene match: 11. The CDR3 coding sequence is TGTGCCTCTAACGGGGAGGGAAGGGACACCGGGGAGCTGTTTTTT. This gives the protein CASNGEGRDTGELFF.

This chain uses TRBV10-3 with TRBJ1-2, with 7 bases lining up with TRBD1. CDR1 ENHRY and CDR2 SYGVKD come from the germline V gene. After removal of 2 bases from V and 8 bases from J, the junction contained 8 bases not matched to a gene. The CDR3 loop spans 14 amino acids. The CDR3 nucleotides read TGTGCCATCAGTGAGGGGACAGTCTGGCGGGGCTACACCTTC. Residues: CAISEGTVWRGYTF.

This CDR3 is CASRAGRSNEQFF. CDR3 DNA sequence: TGTGCCAGCAGGGCAGGGAGGTCCAATGAGCAGTTCTTC. V gene TRBV5-4 combines with J gene TRBJ2-1; D is perhaps TRBD2 (6 bases). Germline-derived CDR1 and CDR2 are SGHNT and YYREEE (reference sequence). Deletions cut 5 bases from V and 6 bases from J, with 12 bases between. The length of the CDR3 is 13 residues.

The rearrangement joins TRBV25-1 to TRBJ2-1; 8 positions agree with TRBD2. J gave up 0 bases and V 2 bases, and 0 bases lay outside the gene matches. Germline assignment: CDR1 MGHDK and CDR2 SYGVNS. The CDR3 is 15 amino acids. CDR3 amino acids: CASSETSGSYNEQFF. The CDR3 nucleotides are TGTGCCAGCAGTGAAACTAGCGGCTCCTACAATGAGCAGTTCTTC.

This sequence joins TRBV28 and TRBJ2-7; TRBD1 matches 9 bases. Germline CDR1 is MDHEN and CDR2 is SYDVKM. The J segment lost 4 bases and the V segment lost 5 bases, leaving 6 bases of the junction unmatched. The CDR3 is 14 residues long. The CDR3: CASSQDRGGYEQYF. In DNA, the CDR3 is TGTGCCAGCAGTCAGGACAGGGGTGGGTACGAGCAGTACTTC.

The gene calls are TRBV4-2 and TRBJ1-2, with TRBD1 matching over 7 bases. CDR1 and CDR2 (germline): LGHNA, YNFKEQ. The CDR3 length is 16 residues. V trimming: 1 base; J trimming: 3 bases; junction bases outside the gene matches: 8. CDR3 DNA: TGTGCCAGCAGCCAAGGGGCTCGACAGGGTGACTATGGCTACACCTTC. Amino acid sequence: CASSQGARQGDYGYTF.

This chain uses TRBV28 with TRBJ1-5; no reliable D call. V shed 2 bases and J shed 2 bases, with 10 bases lying between them. This CDR3 spans 15 amino acids. Germline V CDR1 and CDR2: MDHEN, SYDVKM. CDR3 residues: CASSLGGSGNQPQHF. The CDR3 DNA reads TGTGCCAGCAGTTTAGGAGGGTCGGGCAATCAGCCCCAGCATTTT. The complete variable domain, with remaining parts taken from reference TRBV28 and TRBJ1-5, reads DVKVTQSSRYLVKRTGEKVFLECVQDMDHENMFWYRQDPGLGLRLIYFSYDVKMKEKGDIPEGYSVSREKKERFSLILESASTNQTSMYLCASSLGGSGNQPQHFGDGTRLSIL.

The chain has TRBV5-4 and TRBJ2-7, with TRBD2 identical over 7 bases. Germline CDR1 SGHNT, CDR2 YYREEE (reference sequence). V lost 4 bases and J lost 3; bases outside the gene matches: 13. The CDR3 runs 16 residues. The CDR3 region is CASSPRTRGTYYEQYF. The CDR3 DNA is TGTGCCAGCAGCCCGAGGACTAGAGGGACCTACTACGAGCAGTACTTC.

The chain recombines TRBV7-2 with TRBJ2-5; D is perhaps TRBD2 (7 bases). Trimming left V 1 base short and J 5 bases short, with 17 bases between. CDR1 SGHTA and CDR2 FQGNSA come from the germline V gene. The length of the CDR3 is 16 residues. The CDR3 loop reads CASSLVQGRVRETQYF. The DNA for the CDR3 is TGTGCCAGCAGCTTAGTTCAGGGGAGGGTTCGGGAGACCCAGTACTTC.

In nucleotides, the CDR3 is TGCGCCAGCAGTGAGTGGACAGGTACTAACTACGAGCAGTACTTC. This sequence encodes CASSEWTGTNYEQYF. The rearrangement links TRBV10-2 to TRBJ2-7; TRBD1 matches 7 bases. Germline lookup yields CDR1 WSHSY and CDR2 SAAADI. The CDR3 totals 15 residues. Trimming removed 1 base from V and 3 bases from J; junction bases left unmatched: 6.

The chain uses TRBV4-2 and TRBJ2-7; TRBD2 aligns across 8 bases. This CDR3 comprises 16 residues. V lost 3 bases to trimming and J lost 2 bases; unmatched junction nucleotides: 9. The germline V gene has CDR1 LGHNA and CDR2 YNFKEQ. The DNA for the CDR3 is TGTGCCAGCAGCCAGGGGGTCGCGGGAGGTCCCTACGAGCAGTACTTC. This sequence encodes CASSQGVAGGPYEQYF.

The chain is built from TRBV2 and TRBJ1-1; no definite D call. The V end was cut by 7 bases, the J end by 12 bases, with 6 bases between. The CDR3 is 8 residues long. The V gene's germline CDR1 is SNHLY and CDR2 FYNNEI. The DNA for the CDR3 is TGTGCCAGCACCCCCTCTTTCTTT. Protein sequence: CASTPSFF. Variable domain in full (rest from reference TRBV2 and TRBJ1-1): EPEVTQTPSHQVTQMGQEVILRCVPISNHLYFYWYRQILGQKVEFLVSFYNNEISEKSEIFDDQFSVERPDGSNFTLKIRSTKLEDSAMYFCASTPSFFGQGTRLTVV.

There are a few counts of this clone. The V call is TRBV6-5, the J call TRBJ1-1; D is uncertain. The V gene's germline CDR1 is MNHEY and CDR2 SVGAGI. CDR3 length: 14 residues. The germline V and J ends were trimmed by 0 bases and 4 bases, with 9 bases remaining between them. This chain's CDR3 is CASSYSSSSTEAFF. The CDR3 DNA follows: TGTGCCAGCAGTTACTCGAGCTCTAGCACTGAAGCTTTCTTT.

This clone was seen more than once but under ten times. Other nucleotide sequences in the sample specify the same CDR3. This chain links TRBV6-5 with TRBJ2-2, with D hard to call. The CDR3 spans 11 residues. Germline values: CDR1 MNHEY, CDR2 SVGAGI. The ends were cut back, 5 bases at V and 4 bases at J, with 2 bases in the middle. The CDR3 bases are TGTGCCAGCAGTCTCACCGGGGAGCTGTTTTTT. This gives the protein CASSLTGELFF.

The J gene is TRBJ1-2, the V gene TRBV28, with 9 positions matching TRBD1. V lost 5 bases and J lost 11; bases outside the gene matches: 0. Germline values: CDR1 MDHEN, CDR2 SYDVKM. This CDR3 has 10 residues. The CDR3 sequence is CASSDRGYTF. DNA for the CDR3: TGTGCCAGCAGTGACAGGGGGTACACCTTC.